This T cell receptor (beta chain) stems from a study of cytomegalovirus exposure and HLA in healthy donors. Study observations and caveats: Sequence variants that were highly shared formed a cluster that was likely a sequencing artifact.

Vbeta (60) and Jbeta (13) primers were used in the PCR. This table comes from immunoSEQ multiplex PCR, and its TCRdb copy is limited to in-frame clones, with some not included. The sample carries 150,000 to 180,000 clones, 80% recorded once. Note on this clone: Its antigen remains unknown.

Germline CDR1 reads SGHDN; CDR2 reads FVKESK. V shed 1 base and J 5 bases; nucleotides not matched to a gene: 13. The CDR3 runs 18 residues. The receptor's source is a middle-aged woman in good health and CMV-seropositive. The sample consisted of PBMCs. The rearrangement joins TRBV14 to TRBJ1-4; the match to TRBD1 covers 7 bases. The CDR3 region is CASSQVPKGQPKNEKLFF. As DNA, the CDR3 is TGTGCCAGCAGCCAAGTACCCAAGGGACAGCCTAAGAATGAAAAACTGTTTTTT. Using reference TRBV14 and TRBJ1-4 for the parts outside the CDR3, the full variable domain is EAGVTQFPSHSVIEKGQTVTLRCDPISGHDNLYWYRRVMGKEIKFLLHFVKESKQDESGMPNNRFLAERTGGTYSTLKVQPAELEDSGVYFCASSQVPKGQPKNEKLFFGSGTQLSVL.